The 26 T cell receptor beta chains below were found in one sample sequenced in a study of T cell changes during pregnancy in multiple sclerosis. This table comes from immunoSEQ multiplex PCR, and its TCRdb copy is limited to in-frame clones, with some not included. The sample holds around 28,000 clones, 90% seen once. The starting material was CD8+ T cells from peripheral blood mononuclear cells, obtained in the second trimester of pregnancy. The receptors here all came from a female donor with multiple sclerosis, enrolled in a pregnancy study.

The chain joins TRBV27 to TRBJ2-6; D is ambiguous. The CDR3 spans 15 residues. Trimming removed 5 bases from V and 0 bases from J, with 8 bases in between. Germline CDR1 and CDR2: MNHEY and SMNVEV (reference sequence). CDR3 sequence reads: CASSPEHSGANVLTF. CDR3 DNA: TGTGCCAGCAGTCCCGAACACTCTGGGGCCAACGTCCTGACTTTC.

The chain is built from TRBV19 and TRBJ1-1; D remains ambiguous. CDR1 and CDR2 (germline): LNHDA, SQIVND (reference sequence). Trimming cost V 6 bases and J 3 bases, with 17 bases left between them. CDR3 size: 15 residues. Written as DNA, the CDR3 is TGTGCCAGTAGGCCCGAGCGGGAGAGGGACACTGAAGCTTTCTTT. The encoded protein is CASRPERERDTEAFF.

This clone is medium-sized within its sample. The V call is TRBV10-3, the J call TRBJ2-7, with D perhaps matching TRBD1 (6 bases). This CDR3 comprises 13 residues. Looked up from germline, CDR1 is ENHRY and CDR2 is SYGVKD. V was trimmed by 7 bases and J by 1 base, leaving 11 bases between them. The CDR3 loop is CAITSDRSYEQYF. The CDR3 DNA follows: TGTGCCATCACGTCTGACAGGTCCTACGAGCAGTACTTC.

This clone has a single count. This chain joins TRBV7-9 and TRBJ2-1, with D maybe TRBD1 (5 bases). This CDR3 spans 17 amino acids. Germline CDR1 is SEHNR and CDR2 is FQNEAQ (reference sequence). V was trimmed by 1 base and J by 6 bases, leaving 19 bases between them. The CDR3 protein is CASSLDEGVRGSNEQFF. The CDR3 nucleotides are TGTGCCAGCAGCTTAGATGAAGGGGTCAGAGGCTCCAATGAGCAGTTCTTC.

The chain recombines TRBV29-1 with TRBJ2-7; D unresolved. The V end was cut by 6 bases, the J end by 2 bases, with 20 bases between. The V gene's germline CDR1 is SQVTM and CDR2 ANQGSEA. The CDR3 has 15 residues. The CDR3 protein is CSVSSISPRTYEQYF. The CDR3 DNA sequence: TGCAGCGTGTCGAGCATAAGCCCGCGGACCTACGAGCAGTACTTC.

The chain couples TRBV4-3 to TRBJ1-2, with D hard to call. Germline CDR1 and CDR2: LGHNA and YSLEER. Trimming left V 1 base short and J 5 bases short, with 20 bases between. The CDR3 loop spans 17 amino acids. The CDR3 DNA is TGCGCCAGCAGCCAAGTTGGCGGGCAGGTTGTGGGGTATGGCTACACCTTC. Translation: CASSQVGGQVVGYGYTF.

The CDR3 is CASSPTGNYYEQYF. DNA for the CDR3: TGTGCCAGCAGCCCGACAGGGAACTACTACGAGCAGTACTTC. The V call is TRBV5-6, the J call TRBJ2-7; 7 bases are shared with TRBD1. Trimming took 4 bases from V and 3 from J; bases not matched to a gene: 7. The germline CDR1 and CDR2 sequences are SGHDT and YYEEEE. CDR3 size: 14 residues. Supplemented by reference TRBV5-6 and TRBJ2-7, the full variable domain reads DAGVTQSPTHLIKTRGQQVTLRCSPKSGHDTVSWYQQALGQGPQFIFQYYEEEERQRGNFPDRFSGHQFPNYSSELNVNALLLGDSALYLCASSPTGNYYEQYFGPGTRLTVT.

The chain links TRBV5-6 to TRBJ2-5; 7 nucleotides line up with TRBD2. The V gene's germline CDR1 is SGHDT and CDR2 YYEEEE. After removal of 3 bases from V and 0 bases from J, the junction contained 17 bases not matched to a gene. There are 19 residues in the CDR3. CDR3 sequence reads: CASSSGGLPLLLYQETQYF. The CDR3 DNA follows: TGTGCCAGCAGCTCGGGGGGACTCCCCCTTCTATTGTACCAAGAGACCCAGTACTTC.

The J gene is TRBJ1-2, the V gene TRBV7-9, with TRBD1 as a possible D gene (6 bases). V lost 0 bases and J lost 6, with 11 bases in between. There are 14 residues in the CDR3. Germline loops: CDR1 SEHNR, CDR2 FQNEAQ (reference sequence). The CDR3: CASSLADSLDGYTF. DNA for the CDR3: TGTGCCAGCAGCTTAGCGGACAGCTTAGATGGCTACACCTTC.

The rearrangement uses TRBV19 and TRBJ1-1; 9 bases align to TRBD1. Looked up from germline, CDR1 is LNHDA and CDR2 is SQIVND (reference sequence). Trimming took 4 bases from V and 4 from J; bases not matched to a gene: 10. The CDR3 length is 16 residues. CDR3 residues: CASSTGQGIQVTEAFF. The DNA of the CDR3 is TGTGCCAGTAGTACCGGACAGGGGATACAGGTCACTGAAGCTTTCTTT.

The V gene is TRBV4-1, the J gene TRBJ1-3, with D unresolved. Trimming took 3 bases from V and 2 from J, leaving 8 bases between them. CDR1 MGHRA and CDR2 YSYEKL come from the germline V gene. The CDR3 has 14 residues. CDR3 sequence: CASSHSGPGNTIYF. DNA for the CDR3: TGCGCCAGCAGCCATTCCGGTCCTGGAAACACCATATATTTT.

The chain combines TRBV25-1 with TRBJ1-2; D possibly corresponds to TRBD1 (6 bases). Germline-derived CDR1 and CDR2 are MGHDK and SYGVNS. V lost 4 bases, J lost 6 bases, and 15 bases lay in between. This CDR3 spans 14 amino acids. CDR3 sequence: CASSVAGGHDGYTF. CDR3 nucleotides: TGTGCCAGCAGTGTAGCGGGGGGCCACGATGGCTACACCTTC.

There are a few counts of this clone. The CDR3 spells CASSLLWTDLYEQYF. The CDR3 region has the DNA TGTGCCAGCAGTTTATTGTGGACAGACCTCTACGAGCAGTACTTC. V and J are TRBV27 and TRBJ2-7; possible D gene TRBD1, 6 bases. CDR1 and CDR2 (germline): MNHEY, SMNVEV (reference sequence). The CDR3 runs 15 residues. The V end was cut by 1 base, the J end by 3 bases, with 13 bases between.

The genes are TRBV5-4 and TRBJ2-3; D gene uncertain. The CDR3 runs 13 residues. Per germline, CDR1 SGHNT and CDR2 YYREEE (reference sequence). Between the trimmed V and J ends, which lost 4 bases and 2 bases, there was a span of 8 bases. The CDR3 loop is CASSREPTDTQYF. The CDR3 nucleotides read TGTGCCAGCAGCCGCGAACCCACAGATACGCAGTATTTT.

The chain carries TRBV7-9 and TRBJ2-7, with TRBD2 matching 9 bases. The CDR3 is made up of 15 amino acids. The V gene's germline CDR1 is SEHNR and CDR2 FQNEAQ (reference sequence). With V trimmed by 5 bases and J by 0 bases, 5 bases remained unmatched. The CDR3 loop reads CASSRSGSISYEQYF. The CDR3 coding sequence is TGTGCCAGCAGCCGTAGCGGGAGCATCTCCTACGAGCAGTACTTC.

The rearrangement uses TRBV9 and TRBJ2-5; maybe TRBD1 (6 bases). Trimming removed 0 bases at V and 4 bases at J, with 13 bases between. The V gene's germline CDR1 is SGDLS and CDR2 YYNGEE. The CDR3 extends over 15 amino acids. The CDR3 DNA is TGTGCCAGCAGCGTAGGAGGGGACACGTTAGAGACCCAGTACTTC. It yields the protein CASSVGGDTLETQYF.

The genes are TRBV2 and TRBJ2-3; 13 bases are a match to TRBD2. The CDR3 runs 16 residues. V shed 4 bases and J 4 bases; nucleotides not matched to a gene: 5. From germline, CDR1 is SNHLY and CDR2 FYNNEI. The CDR3 nucleotides are TGTGCCAGCAGTGTACTAGCGGGAGGGCCTGCAGATACGCAGTATTTT. Its translation is CASSVLAGGPADTQYF.

The gene calls are TRBV4-1 and TRBJ1-4, with D tentatively TRBD1 (5 bases). CDR1 and CDR2 from the germline V gene are MGHRA and YSYEKL. The V end lost 0 bases, the J end lost 5 bases, and 10 bases lay between the germline ends. CDR3 size: 15 residues. CDR3 in DNA: TGCGCCAGCAGCCAAGACCGAGGACAAAATGAAAAACTGTTTTTT. Encoded protein: CASSQDRGQNEKLFF.

V gene TRBV19 combines with J gene TRBJ1-5; tentatively, D is TRBD1 (5 bases). CDR3 length: 17 amino acids. V dropped 5 bases and J dropped 5 bases, with 22 bases sitting between them. Germline-derived CDR1 and CDR2 are LNHDA and SQIVND (reference sequence). CDR3 in amino acids: CASSDPDIGVGHQPQHF. The CDR3 bases are TGTGCCAGTAGTGACCCGGACATCGGAGTGGGGCATCAGCCCCAGCATTTT.

The chain employs TRBV27 and TRBJ1-1, with D possibly matching TRBD1 (5 bases). The ends were cut back, 2 bases at V and 0 bases at J, with 7 bases in the middle. This CDR3 is 14 amino acids long. The germline gives CDR1 MNHEY, CDR2 SMNVEV (reference sequence). CDR3 sequence: CASSLQGMNTEAFF. As DNA, the CDR3 is TGTGCCAGCAGTTTACAGGGAATGAACACTGAAGCTTTCTTT.

This clone was picked up a small number of times. The DNA for the CDR3 is TGTGCCAGCAGCCCCGGCAGGGAGGTTGAAAAACTGTTTTTT. It codes for CASSPGREVEKLFF. The chain joins TRBV7-9 to TRBJ1-4, with D possibly matching TRBD1 (5 bases). Per the germline V gene, CDR1 is SEHNR and CDR2 is FQNEAQ (reference sequence). Trimming shortened V by 5 bases and J by 7 bases, and 14 bases separated the two germline ends. This CDR3 contains 14 residues.

The rearrangement links TRBV28 to TRBJ2-1, with 12 bases aligning to TRBD2. The CDR3 sequence is 14 residues long. CDR1 and CDR2 from the germline V gene are MDHEN and SYDVKM. V was clipped by 5 bases and J by 6 bases; unmatched bases: 2. In nucleotides, the CDR3 is TGTGCCAGCAGTAGGACTAGCGGGACCAATGAGCAGTTCTTC. This gives the protein CASSRTSGTNEQFF.

V usage is TRBV6-5 and J usage is TRBJ1-1; a possible D gene is TRBD1 (6 bases). The germline V gene encodes CDR1 MNHEY and CDR2 SVGAGI. The V and J ends lost 6 bases and 0 bases respectively, with 14 bases between them. This CDR3 has 15 residues. CDR3 sequence reads: CASRSSQGMNTEAFF. The CDR3 DNA is TGTGCCAGCAGAAGTTCCCAGGGGATGAACACTGAAGCTTTCTTT.

This chain connects TRBV7-6 to TRBJ2-2; TRBD2 is a possible D gene (5 bases). Germline V gene sequence: CDR1 SGHVS, CDR2 FNYEAQ. CDR3 size: 14 residues. Trimming stripped 5 bases from V and 5 bases from J, with 12 bases between. CDR3 nucleotides: TGTGCCAGCAGCCCCGGGGAACTTACCGGGGAGCTGTTTTTT. Translated, it gives CASSPGELTGELFF.

CDR3 in DNA: TGTGCCAGCAGCCCCACCCGGGCTAGCGGGTCCTCCTACGAGCAGTACTTC. It translates to CASSPTRASGSSYEQYF. The chain joins TRBV28 to TRBJ2-7, with TRBD2 identical over 8 bases. The V and J ends lost 6 bases and 0 bases, in that order; junction bases with no gene match: 13. The germline V gene encodes CDR1 MDHEN and CDR2 SYDVKM. This CDR3 has 17 amino acids.

The chain combines TRBV5-4 with TRBJ2-7, with TRBD2 identical over 12 bases. The CDR3 extends over 17 amino acids. From germline, CDR1 is SGHNT and CDR2 YYREEE (reference sequence). The J segment lost 3 bases and the V segment lost 4 bases, leaving 11 bases of the junction unmatched. The CDR3 nucleotides read TGTGCCAGCAGCCTGACCACTAGCGGGAGGCCCGACTACGAGCAGTACTTC. Protein: CASSLTTSGRPDYEQYF.